This T cell receptor (beta chain) was captured by sequencing in a study of CD8 T cells in Susac syndrome. Random hexamers were used to reverse transcribe the RNA input (about 0.5 to 1 ug). Each CDR3 protein gets one entry after TCRdb re-called the immunoSEQ multiplex PCR reads with MiXCR. The profile shows tens of thousands of distinct CDR3 sequences, roughly 94% of them singletons. Recently defined diagnostic criteria for definite or probable disease were fulfilled by Susac syndrome patients. FACS enriched CD8+ TEMRA cells, while bulk CD8+ and CD4+ were negatively isolated. Trimming took 4 bases from V and 5 from J; bases not matched to a gene: 6. The CDR3 extends over 14 amino acids. Germline loops: CDR1 SGDLS, CDR2 YYNGEE. This clonotype was found once.

The sequence derives from a human donor with Susac syndrome. Sequencing input: CD4+ T cells from PBMCs. The rearrangement uses TRBV9 and TRBJ2-7, with TRBD1 matching 10 bases. The CDR3: CASSPLTGGDEQYF. CDR3 bases: TGTGCCAGCAGCCCTTTGACAGGGGGCGACGAGCAGTACTTC.